The rows below give T cell receptor beta chains drawn from one sample of a study of T cells after yellow fever vaccination. TCRdb analysed the 5' RACE reads with MiXCR anew, one entry per CDR3 protein. The data show about 170,000 distinct CDR3 sequences, with 11% seen just once and 35% to 40% held by the top ten. The material was CD8+ T cells sorted from PBMCs, obtained 15 days after the yellow fever booster vaccination. The receptors here all came from a man aged 18-30 years who received the YFV17D yellow fever vaccine. The CDR3 runs from the conserved cysteine through the conserved F or W. Each record gives: V gene, CDR3 length, J gene, CDR3 protein.

TRBV20-1	16	TRBJ2-1	CSARDLLTTLGAEQFF
TRBV25-1	16	TRBJ2-3	CASSEGHRTSTDTQYF
TRBV20-1	13	TRBJ2-7	CSALGQTSYEQYF
TRBV12-3/TRBV12-4	16	TRBJ1-5	CASSPARARGNQPQHF
TRBV4-3	19	TRBJ1-6	CASSQDAPPTTSYNSPLHF
TRBV7-7	14	TRBJ2-5	CASRDRGLGETQYF
TRBV4-1	14	TRBJ1-4	CASSQTQGYEKLFF
TRBV29-1	13	TRBJ1-1	CSAPTGMNTEAFF
TRBV6-5	14	TRBJ2-2	CASGHTGNTGELFF
TRBV6-2/TRBV6-3	14	TRBJ1-1	CASSSSAGYTEAFF
TRBV4-3	17	TRBJ2-7	CASSQDFERESAHEQYF
TRBV6-2/TRBV6-3	14	TRBJ2-1	CASSYPDPDNEQFF
TRBV15	15	TRBJ2-3	CATSRAGGGADTQYF
TRBV6-5	12	TRBJ2-2	CASSYPAGELFF
TRBV6-5	17	TRBJ1-6	CASSYSKGSSYNSPLHF
TRBV6-2/TRBV6-3	16	TRBJ2-5	CASSKRVVAGQETQYF
TRBV6-2/TRBV6-3	10	TRBJ2-7	CASGSYEQYF
TRBV5-5	13	TRBJ2-1	CASSFGAANEQFF
TRBV12-3/TRBV12-4	13	TRBJ1-2	CASRTSGNYGYTF
TRBV29-1	17	TRBJ2-3	CSVEDPDSAEGADTQYF
TRBV4-1	15	TRBJ1-1	CASSQEGTLGTEAFF
TRBV24-1	12	TRBJ2-3	CATSDPADTQYF
TRBV10-3	14	TRBJ2-1	CAISDGQGLNEQFF
TRBV20-1	14	TRBJ2-5	CSASDLANQETQYF
TRBV13	15	TRBJ1-1	CASSAPQGLNTEAFF
TRBV20-1	15	TRBJ2-3	CSAHPRATGTDTQYF
TRBV5-1	15	TRBJ1-1	CASSWAGGLNTEAFF
TRBV5-4	14	TRBJ2-4	CASSLGEGLDIQYF
TRBV3-1	15	TRBJ2-5	CASSQGGWRQETQYF
TRBV29-1	14	TRBJ1-1	CSVEELGMNTEAFF
TRBV5-1	15	TRBJ2-7	CASRHNRGISYEQYF
TRBV20-1	15	TRBJ1-2	CSAREPQAGHYGFTF
TRBV6-4	15	TRBJ2-3	CASSALGGATDTQYF
TRBV6-6	16	TRBJ2-3	CASRTGLAGAIDTQYF
TRBV20-1	12	TRBJ1-4	CSADPGGKKLFF
TRBV30	13	TRBJ2-7	CAWSVTSGYEQYF
TRBV6-2/TRBV6-3	15	TRBJ1-5	CASNSPGNADQPQHF
TRBV6-6	15	TRBJ1-4	CASSSRSGYNEKLFF
TRBV4-3	15	TRBJ2-2	CASSFFLDNTGELFF
TRBV20-1	16	TRBJ2-7	CSARREGTLTSYEQYF
TRBV4-1	15	TRBJ1-5	CASSQEPGEGQPQHF
TRBV4-1	15	TRBJ2-3	CASSQLGQVWSTQYF
TRBV13	11	TRBJ2-2	CASSYAWELFF
TRBV10-3	11	TRBJ1-1	CAYWAGDEAFF
TRBV7-2	14	TRBJ2-5	CASSSLDKGETQYF
TRBV7-6	14	TRBJ1-6	CASSLTTAGSGLHF
TRBV9	17	TRBJ2-3	CASSPSGTSGAQDTQYF
TRBV4-1	15	TRBJ2-7	CASSQASGDPYEQYF
TRBV4-2	16	TRBJ1-5	CASSQVTTAGNQPQHF